These T cell receptor beta chains were read from a single sample in a study of control samples from healthy donors and cancer patients. Assay: immunoSEQ multiplex PCR; the TCRdb copy retains only in-frame clones and omits some. The table includes 45,000 or so clones, approximately 90% detected once. The sequenced sample was PBMCs. The receptors here all came from a woman between 40 and 50 years old with head and neck cancer. The CDR3 runs from the conserved cysteine through the conserved F or W. The D gene is left open where the match is weak. Rows may omit the clone size; those that give it use once, few, many or a size class.

v_gene: TRBV9; abundance: once; j_gene: TRBJ2-1; d_gene: TRBD2; CDR3aa: CASSVGGRDDEQFF; CDR3nt: TGTGCCAGCAGCGTAGGCGGGAGAGATGATGAGCAGTTCTTC
v_gene: TRBV7-9; abundance: .; j_gene: TRBJ1-5; d_gene: .; CDR3aa: CASSLAGGGGSNQPQHF; CDR3nt: TGTGCCAGCAGCTTAGCGGGGGGAGGGGGTAGCAATCAGCCCCAGCATTTT
v_gene: TRBV18; abundance: .; j_gene: TRBJ2-1; d_gene: .; CDR3aa: CASSHGELSSYNEQFF; CDR3nt: TGTGCCAGCTCTCACGGGGAGTTATCTTCCTACAATGAGCAGTTCTTC
v_gene: TRBV10-2; abundance: once; j_gene: TRBJ1-2; d_gene: .; CDR3aa: CASSEAVFSGYTF; CDR3nt: TGCGCCAGCAGTGAGGCGGTTTTTAGTGGCTACACCTTC
v_gene: TRBV19; abundance: once; j_gene: TRBJ2-1; d_gene: .; CDR3aa: CASKGFSYNEQFF; CDR3nt: TGTGCCAGTAAGGGCTTTTCCTACAATGAGCAGTTCTTC
v_gene: TRBV11-2; abundance: .; j_gene: TRBJ2-2; d_gene: TRBD1; CDR3aa: CASSFLGTGRTGELFF; CDR3nt: TGTGCCAGCAGCTTTTTAGGGACAGGGAGAACCGGGGAGCTGTTTTTT
v_gene: TRBV29-1; abundance: .; j_gene: TRBJ2-2; d_gene: .; CDR3aa: CSVLINTGELFF; CDR3nt: TGCAGCGTTCTGATTAACACCGGGGAGCTGTTTTTT
v_gene: TRBV27; abundance: .; j_gene: TRBJ1-1; d_gene: .; CDR3aa: CASSAGWDTEAFF; CDR3nt: TGTGCCAGCAGTGCCGGCTGGGACACTGAAGCTTTCTTT
v_gene: TRBV12-5; abundance: .; j_gene: TRBJ2-2; d_gene: .; CDR3aa: CASGPGQNTGELFF; CDR3nt: TGTGCTAGTGGTCCGGGACAGAACACCGGGGAGCTGTTTTTT
v_gene: TRBV27; abundance: .; j_gene: TRBJ2-3; d_gene: TRBD1; CDR3aa: CASSLDRQGTTDTQYF; CDR3nt: TGTGCCAGCAGTTTGGACAGACAGGGTACCACAGATACGCAGTATTTT
v_gene: TRBV28; abundance: .; j_gene: TRBJ2-7; d_gene: TRBD2; CDR3aa: CATHRDRGSGTSGRASEQYF; CDR3nt: TGTGCCACCCACCGGGACAGGGGGTCCGGGACTAGCGGGAGGGCATCCGAGCAGTACTTC
v_gene: TRBV5-1; abundance: .; j_gene: TRBJ1-1; d_gene: .; CDR3aa: CASSLDRASLVDTEAFF; CDR3nt: TGCGCCAGCAGCTTGGACAGGGCGAGTCTGGTGGACACTGAAGCTTTCTTT
v_gene: TRBV2; abundance: .; j_gene: TRBJ1-1; d_gene: .; CDR3aa: CASTVLNTEAFF; CDR3nt: TGTGCCAGTACAGTCCTGAACACTGAAGCTTTCTTT
v_gene: TRBV4-1; abundance: .; j_gene: TRBJ2-3; d_gene: TRBD2; CDR3aa: CASSQVRAGDEDTQYF; CDR3nt: TGCGCCAGCAGCCAAGTCCGCGCGGGGGACGAGGATACGCAGTATTTT
v_gene: TRBV7-9; abundance: .; j_gene: TRBJ2-5; d_gene: .; CDR3aa: CASCLGEETQYF; CDR3nt: TGTGCCAGCTGCCTGGGTGAAGAGACCCAGTACTTC
v_gene: TRBV7-9; abundance: .; j_gene: TRBJ2-7; d_gene: .; CDR3aa: CASSPGPASSYEQYF; CDR3nt: TGTGCCAGCAGCCCGGGGCCAGCGAGCTCCTACGAGCAGTACTTC
v_gene: TRBV15; abundance: .; j_gene: TRBJ2-5; d_gene: TRBD2; CDR3aa: CATSRVGSGSRETQYF; CDR3nt: TGTGCCACCAGCAGAGTTGGTAGCGGGAGTCGAGAGACCCAGTACTTC
v_gene: TRBV3-1/TRBV3-2; abundance: few; j_gene: TRBJ2-5; d_gene: .; CDR3aa: CASSPGLSQETQYF; CDR3nt: TGTGCCAGCAGCCCAGGACTATCCCAAGAGACCCAGTACTTC
v_gene: TRBV28; abundance: .; j_gene: TRBJ2-1; d_gene: .; CDR3aa: CATEVGGSYNEQFF; CDR3nt: TGTGCCACCGAAGTAGGGGGCTCCTACAATGAGCAGTTCTTC
v_gene: TRBV18; abundance: .; j_gene: TRBJ1-5; d_gene: TRBD1; CDR3aa: CASSRQGANQPQHF; CDR3nt: TGTGCCAGCTCGCGACAGGGTGCGAATCAGCCCCAGCATTTT
v_gene: TRBV6-5; abundance: .; j_gene: TRBJ2-7; d_gene: .; CDR3aa: CASIGGAQQYF; CDR3nt: TGTGCCAGCATAGGGGGGGCTCAGCAGTACTTC
v_gene: TRBV27; abundance: .; j_gene: TRBJ2-2; d_gene: .; CDR3aa: CASSFRVLTNTGELFF; CDR3nt: TGTGCCAGCAGTTTCAGGGTCCTGACGAACACCGGGGAGCTGTTTTTT
v_gene: TRBV12-5; abundance: .; j_gene: TRBJ2-1; d_gene: TRBD2; CDR3aa: CASGLNLAGGSNEQFF; CDR3nt: TGTGCTAGTGGTTTGAACCTAGCGGGAGGGAGCAATGAGCAGTTCTTC
v_gene: TRBV5-1; abundance: .; j_gene: TRBJ2-5; d_gene: TRBD2; CDR3aa: CASSPGLAGGGETQYF; CDR3nt: TGCGCCAGCAGCCCGGGACTAGCGGGAGGGGGGGAGACCCAGTACTTC
v_gene: TRBV7-9; abundance: .; j_gene: TRBJ1-1; d_gene: .; CDR3aa: CASTQEGGAEAFF; CDR3nt: TGTGCCAGCACTCAAGAGGGAGGGGCTGAAGCTTTCTTT
v_gene: TRBV11-2; abundance: .; j_gene: TRBJ1-1; d_gene: .; CDR3aa: CASRLAAGNTEAFF; CDR3nt: TGTGCCAGCAGACTCGCGGCGGGCAACACTGAAGCTTTCTTT
v_gene: TRBV27; abundance: once; j_gene: TRBJ2-5; d_gene: TRBD1; CDR3aa: CASRQPGQGVETQYF; CDR3nt: TGTGCCAGCAGGCAACCGGGACAGGGAGTGGAGACCCAGTACTTC
v_gene: TRBV28; abundance: .; j_gene: TRBJ2-7; d_gene: TRBD1; CDR3aa: CASSGTDNNYEQYF; CDR3nt: TGTGCCAGCTCTGGGACAGATAATAACTACGAGCAGTACTTC
v_gene: TRBV30; abundance: few; j_gene: TRBJ1-3; d_gene: TRBD1; CDR3aa: CAWSHRGSGNTIYF; CDR3nt: TGTGCCTGGAGCCACAGGGGCTCTGGAAACACCATATATTTT
v_gene: TRBV18; abundance: .; j_gene: TRBJ2-5; d_gene: TRBD2; CDR3aa: CASSPRAGTSGVQETQYF; CDR3nt: TGTGCCAGCTCCCCTCGTGCCGGGACTAGCGGAGTCCAAGAGACCCAGTACTTC
v_gene: TRBV4-1; abundance: .; j_gene: TRBJ2-5; d_gene: .; CDR3aa: CASSPKGSQGRETQYF; CDR3nt: TGCGCCAGCAGCCCAAAAGGGTCTCAGGGAAGAGAGACCCAGTACTTC
v_gene: TRBV20-1; abundance: .; j_gene: TRBJ2-1; d_gene: TRBD1; CDR3aa: CSATGGNEQFF; CDR3nt: TGCAGTGCCACAGGGGGCAATGAGCAGTTCTTC
v_gene: TRBV5-1; abundance: .; j_gene: TRBJ2-7; d_gene: .; CDR3aa: CASSPLEAYEQYF; CDR3nt: TGCGCCAGCAGCCCACTGGAGGCCTACGAGCAGTACTTC
v_gene: TRBV7-2; abundance: .; j_gene: TRBJ2-5; d_gene: .; CDR3aa: CASSLLRGSQETQYF; CDR3nt: TGTGCCAGCAGCTTATTGCGCGGGTCTCAGGAGACCCAGTACTTC
v_gene: TRBV5-1; abundance: .; j_gene: TRBJ2-6; d_gene: .; CDR3aa: CASGGRGTTGANVLTF; CDR3nt: TGCGCCAGTGGGGGAAGGGGTACCACTGGGGCCAACGTCCTGACTTTC
v_gene: TRBV30; abundance: .; j_gene: TRBJ2-7; d_gene: .; CDR3aa: CAWSYGSGEQYF; CDR3nt: TGTGCCTGGAGTTACGGGAGTGGCGAGCAGTACTTC
v_gene: TRBV28; abundance: .; j_gene: TRBJ2-6; d_gene: .; CDR3aa: CASRYSSGANVLTF; CDR3nt: TGTGCCAGCAGATACAGCTCTGGGGCCAACGTCCTGACTTTC
v_gene: TRBV6-6; abundance: .; j_gene: TRBJ1-1; d_gene: .; CDR3aa: CASRRQVQNTEAFF; CDR3nt: TGTGCCAGCAGACGACAGGTTCAGAACACTGAAGCTTTCTTT
v_gene: TRBV2; abundance: .; j_gene: TRBJ2-7; d_gene: TRBD2; CDR3aa: CASSQYLAGASYEQYF; CDR3nt: TGTGCCAGCAGTCAATATTTAGCGGGAGCCAGCTACGAGCAGTACTTC
v_gene: TRBV2; abundance: .; j_gene: TRBJ2-7; d_gene: TRBD2; CDR3aa: CASSDERDYEQYF; CDR3nt: TGTGCCAGCAGTGACGAGCGGGACTACGAGCAGTACTTC
v_gene: TRBV2; abundance: .; j_gene: TRBJ2-7; d_gene: TRBD2; CDR3aa: CASSRTSGLPEQYF; CDR3nt: TGTGCCAGCAGTAGGACTAGCGGCCTCCCCGAGCAGTACTTC
v_gene: TRBV29-1; abundance: .; j_gene: TRBJ1-1; d_gene: .; CDR3aa: CSVETGILGTEAFF; CDR3nt: TGCAGCGTTGAAACGGGGATACTCGGCACTGAAGCTTTCTTT
v_gene: TRBV7-9; abundance: few; j_gene: TRBJ2-6; d_gene: .; CDR3aa: CASSLGSLRSSGANVLTF; CDR3nt: TGTGCCAGCAGCTTAGGGAGCCTGAGAAGCTCTGGGGCCAACGTCCTGACTTTC
v_gene: TRBV4-1; abundance: .; j_gene: TRBJ2-4; d_gene: TRBD2; CDR3aa: CASSQPTSGSTKNIQYF; CDR3nt: TGCGCCAGCAGCCAACCTACTAGCGGGAGTACCAAAAACATTCAGTACTTC
v_gene: TRBV5-6; abundance: .; j_gene: TRBJ2-3; d_gene: TRBD1; CDR3aa: CASSTTGTGGTDTQYF; CDR3nt: TGTGCCAGCAGCACTACCGGGACAGGGGGAACAGATACGCAGTATTTT
v_gene: TRBV6-5; abundance: .; j_gene: TRBJ1-4; d_gene: .; CDR3aa: CASATGTNEKLFF; CDR3nt: TGTGCCAGCGCGACAGGAACAAATGAAAAACTGTTTTTT
v_gene: TRBV6-6; abundance: .; j_gene: TRBJ2-7; d_gene: .; CDR3aa: CASSPLGSLSYEQYF; CDR3nt: TGTGCCAGCAGTCCCCTGGGCAGCCTCTCCTACGAGCAGTACTTC
v_gene: TRBV3-1/TRBV3-2; abundance: once; j_gene: TRBJ2-2; d_gene: .; CDR3aa: CASSQVGVAGRNTGELFF; CDR3nt: TGTGCCAGCAGCCAAGTAGGGGTGGCAGGGAGGAACACCGGGGAGCTGTTTTTT
v_gene: TRBV5-5; abundance: .; j_gene: TRBJ2-7; d_gene: .; CDR3aa: CASSLGILETQGSYEQYF; CDR3nt: TGTGCCAGCAGCCTAGGGATACTAGAAACCCAAGGCTCCTACGAGCAGTACTTC
v_gene: TRBV7-9; abundance: .; j_gene: TRBJ2-7; d_gene: TRBD1; CDR3aa: CASSLGAPGTGVYEQYF; CDR3nt: TGTGCCAGCAGCTTAGGGGCCCCCGGGACAGGGGTCTACGAGCAGTACTTC
v_gene: TRBV7-3; abundance: once; j_gene: TRBJ1-1; d_gene: .; CDR3aa: CASSRQGGTEAFF; CDR3nt: TGTGCCAGCAGCCGTCAGGGTGGAACTGAAGCTTTCTTT
v_gene: TRBV27; abundance: .; j_gene: TRBJ1-2; d_gene: .; CDR3aa: CASSNRAKNYGYTF; CDR3nt: TGTGCCAGCAGTAATCGGGCCAAAAACTATGGCTACACCTTC